Below are 21 T cell receptor beta chains sequenced from a single sample in a study of T cells in Graves' hyperthyroidism and ophthalmopathy. Amplified TCR beta CDR3 regions derived from RNA transcripts. TCR CDR3 underwent first-round RT-PCR with the HTBI primer set. TCRdb re-called the multiplex PCR reads with MiXCR, one entry per CDR3 protein. Among over 700,000 distinct CDR3 sequences listed, 15% to 20% were seen once. Sequenced sample: blood. The receptors were sampled from a woman between 45 and 65 years old with Graves' hyperthyroidism that later progressed to Graves' ophthalmopathy.

J is TRBJ2-7 and V is TRBV14; 10 bases fit TRBD1. The junction had 9 bases not matched to a gene; V was cut back by 5 bases and J by 5 bases. The CDR3 contains 15 residues. Germline CDR1 and CDR2: SGHDN and FVKESK. CDR3 nucleotides: TGTGCCAGCAGCGATCCGGGACAGGGGTTCAACGAGCAGTACTTC. It translates to CASSDPGQGFNEQYF.

Concerning this clonotype itself: The germline gene is not matched at one end of the junction; a read error may be the cause. The chain carries TRBV6-9 and TRBJ2-3; the match to TRBD2 covers 7 bases. CDR3 size: 17 residues. Looked up from germline, CDR1 is MNHGY and CDR2 is SVAAGI. The CDR3 sequence is CASSYASPGGNTDTRYF. Here the CDR3 DNA reads TGTGCCAGCAGTTACGCCTCTCCGGGGGGTAACACAGATACGCGGTATTTT.

The V call is TRBV5-4, the J call TRBJ2-5, with TRBD2 as a possible D gene (6 bases). Trimming stripped 3 bases from V and 1 base from J, with 25 bases between. This CDR3 has 19 amino acids. Germline CDR1 reads SGHNT; CDR2 reads YYREEE (reference sequence). CDR3 in amino acids: CASSSPRVGGPYLQETQYF. Here the CDR3 DNA reads TGTGCCAGCAGCTCCCCAAGGGTCGGGGGTCCCTACCTCCAAGAGACCCAGTACTTC.

This clonotype was picked up a small number of times. The chain is built from TRBV27 and TRBJ2-1, with D perhaps matching TRBD2 (5 bases). CDR3 size: 13 residues. The V gene's germline CDR1 is MNHEY and CDR2 SMNVEV (reference sequence). Trimming took 7 bases from V and 7 from J, leaving 14 bases between them. This chain's CDR3 is CASNRPGTNEQFF. The DNA for the CDR3 is TGTGCCAGCAACCGACCGGGAACAAATGAGCAGTTCTTC.

This rearrangement joins TRBV20-1 to TRBJ2-1; D is tentatively TRBD1 or TRBD2 (5 bases each). The ends were cut back, 0 bases at V and 8 bases at J, with 11 bases in the middle. Per the germline V gene, CDR1 is DFQATT and CDR2 is SNEGSKA (reference sequence). The CDR3 loop spans 13 amino acids. CDR3 nucleotide sequence: TGCAGTGCTAGAGATCCGAGGGGCCATGAGCAGTTCTTC. It specifies CSARDPRGHEQFF.

For the CDR3, the DNA is TGTGCCAGTAGTACCCGGACGGACCTGCCATACGAGCAGTACTTC. Its translation is CASSTRTDLPYEQYF. The genes are TRBV19 and TRBJ2-7; D call uncertain. Germline V gene sequence: CDR1 LNHDA, CDR2 SQIVND (reference sequence). The CDR3 covers 15 residues. V gave up 4 bases and J gave up 4 bases, with 17 bases separating them.

This clonotype showed up just a few times. The chain joins TRBV15 to TRBJ1-1; no definite D call. V lost 0 bases and J 5 bases, leaving 19 bases between the germline ends. CDR1 and CDR2 from the germline V gene are LNHNV and YYDKDF (reference sequence). CDR3 size: 17 residues. The CDR3 coding sequence is TGTGCCACCAGCAGAGATATTAGTACCTACTTTTTAACTGAAGCTTTCTTT. Translation: CATSRDISTYFLTEAFF.

The rearrangement uses TRBV29-1 and TRBJ1-5, with D possibly being TRBD1 (6 bases). Germline loops: CDR1 SQVTM, CDR2 ANQGSEA. This CDR3 is built from 14 residues. V lost 4 bases and J 6 bases, leaving 16 bases between the germline ends. CDR3 DNA: TGCAGCGTTGCGGGGGGGGGGCGAGGTCAGCCCCAGCATTTT. It codes for CSVAGGGRGQPQHF.

This clonotype was found many times. V gene TRBV11-1 combines with J gene TRBJ1-2, with 8 bases identical to TRBD1. With V trimmed by 1 base and J by 3 bases, 1 base remained unmatched. The CDR3 runs to 14 residues. Per the germline V gene, CDR1 is SGHAT and CDR2 is FQDESV (reference sequence). The CDR3 DNA is TGTGCCAGCAGCTTAGAGACAGGGGACTATGGCTACACCTTC. Amino acids: CASSLETGDYGYTF. The complete variable domain, with remaining parts taken from reference TRBV11-1 and TRBJ1-2, reads EAEVAQSPRYKITEKSQAVAFWCDPISGHATLYWYRQILGQGPELLVQFQDESVVDDSQLPKDRFSAERLKGVDSTLKIQPAELGDSAMYLCASSLETGDYGYTFGSGTRLTVV.

Only a few counts were recorded for this clonotype. The genes are TRBV7-2 and TRBJ1-2, with D tentatively TRBD1 (5 bases). This CDR3 region has 13 residues. V shed 8 bases and J shed 3 bases, with 13 bases lying between them. The germline V gene encodes CDR1 SGHTA and CDR2 FQGNSA. The CDR3 loop is CASGRQRDYGYTF. DNA for the CDR3: TGTGCCAGCGGAAGACAGCGGGACTATGGCTACACCTTC.

As DNA, the CDR3 is TGTGCCAGCACCCTAGCCAGCGGGAGATGGGCAGATACGCAGTATTTT. This gives the protein CASTLASGRWADTQYF. This chain connects TRBV7-2 to TRBJ2-3; 8 bases are shared with TRBD2. Germline V CDR1 and CDR2: SGHTA, FQGNSA. The CDR3 runs 16 residues. V lost 7 bases to trimming and J lost 4 bases; unmatched junction nucleotides: 13.

This clonotype was counted ten times or more. The chain carries TRBV4-1 and TRBJ2-5, with D perhaps matching TRBD2 (7 bases). The germline CDR1 and CDR2 sequences are MGHRA and YSYEKL. V was cut by 1 base and J by 0 bases, with 15 bases left in between. The CDR3 has 17 residues. The DNA of the CDR3 is TGCGCCAGCAGCCAAGGAGGGGGGGGGTCGTACCAAGAGACCCAGTACTTC. Encoded protein: CASSQGGGGSYQETQYF.

This clonotype was observed a few times. V usage is TRBV4-2 and J usage is TRBJ1-5; 8 nucleotides line up with TRBD1. V lost 4 bases and J lost 8; bases outside the gene matches: 4. The V gene's germline CDR1 is LGHNA and CDR2 YNFKEQ. The CDR3 consists of 13 residues. The CDR3 reads CASSRQDREPQHF. CDR3 in DNA: TGTGCCAGCAGCCGACAGGACAGGGAGCCCCAGCATTTT.

This clonotype was detected many times. At one boundary the junction diverges from the germline segment, which might be a read error. This rearrangement joins TRBV12-3 or TRBV12-4 to TRBJ1-2; tentatively, D is TRBD1 (5 bases). This CDR3 has 11 residues. The CDR3 region has the DNA TGTGCCAGCAGTTTATCGGGGGGGATCGCCTTC. It translates to CASSLSGGIAF.

This sequence joins TRBV7-2 and TRBJ1-6; no clear D. Germline values: CDR1 SGHTA, CDR2 FQGNSA. V was trimmed by 5 bases and J by 7 bases, leaving 6 bases between them. This CDR3 has 12 residues. The CDR3 sequence: CASSPQNSPLHF. The CDR3 nucleotides are TGTGCCAGCAGCCCACAGAATTCACCCCTCCACTTT.

Many counts were recorded for this clonotype. This chain connects TRBV29-1 to TRBJ1-1, with 9 positions matching TRBD1. Germline CDR1 reads SQVTM; CDR2 reads ANQGSEA. This CDR3 comprises 18 residues. J lost 3 bases, V lost 1 base, and 15 bases had no gene match. CDR3 amino acids: CSVEGTGGAGSVYTEAFF. CDR3 DNA sequence: TGCAGCGTTGAAGGAACAGGGGGCGCGGGTTCTGTGTACACTGAAGCTTTCTTT.

This clonotype appeared a few times. This chain links TRBV2 with TRBJ1-2; a possible D gene is TRBD1 (5 bases). V was pared by 7 bases and J by 4 bases, with 16 bases between. The CDR3 is made up of 14 amino acids. The germline V gene encodes CDR1 SNHLY and CDR2 FYNNEI. The CDR3 here is CASTQRGGSYGYTF. The CDR3 DNA reads as TGTGCCAGCACCCAAAGGGGAGGCTCCTATGGCTACACCTTC.

V is TRBV6-1 and J is TRBJ1-2; D is possibly TRBD1 (5 bases). V was pared by 6 bases and J by 6 bases, with 14 bases between. Germline values: CDR1 MNHNS, CDR2 SASEGT. The CDR3 length is 13 residues. DNA of the CDR3: TGTGCCAGCAGAAGGACGGGACGGAATGGCTACACCTTC. It codes for CASRRTGRNGYTF.

This clonotype came up a few times. This sequence joins TRBV6-1 and TRBJ1-4, with D possibly being TRBD1 (5 bases). Trimming stripped 5 bases from V and 6 bases from J, with 16 bases between. CDR1 and CDR2 (germline): MNHNS, SASEGT. The length of the CDR3 is 15 residues. CDR3 loop: CASSYGEGRHEKLFF. In DNA, the CDR3 is TGTGCCAGCAGTTATGGGGAGGGGCGACATGAAAAACTGTTTTTT.

This clonotype was counted ten times or more. V and J are TRBV20-1 and TRBJ2-7; a possible D gene is TRBD1 (6 bases). CDR3 length: 13 residues. Germline values: CDR1 DFQATT, CDR2 SNEGSKA (reference sequence). The CDR3 DNA reads as TGCAGCTCACCGAGTGGACAGCTCTACGAGCAGTACTTC. Translated, it gives CSSPSGQLYEQYF.

In this sample, this clonotype turned up many times. The chain joins TRBV20-1 to TRBJ1-4, with D unclear. Germline-derived CDR1 and CDR2 are DFQATT and SNEGSKA (reference sequence). CDR3 length: 13 residues. V lost 3 bases and J 5 bases, leaving 10 bases between the germline ends. The CDR3 spells CSARDPMNEKLFF. The CDR3 DNA reads TGCAGTGCTAGGGACCCAATGAATGAAAAACTGTTTTTT.